Listed here are 20 T cell receptor beta chains from one sample, sequenced in a study of blood T cell repertoires in COVID-19. The table came from immunoSEQ multiplex PCR; TCRdb's copy has only in-frame clones and leaves some out. Here the sample spans around 250,000 clones, roughly 89% being singletons. Material for sequencing was PBMCs or T cells enriched from blood (not recorded which). These receptors all stem from a woman younger than 45 who had recovered from COVID-19.

The chain recombines TRBV28 with TRBJ1-6, with 7 bases lining up with TRBD1. Germline V lookup: CDR1 MDHEN, CDR2 SYDVKM. The CDR3 spans 16 residues. Germline trimming cut 3 bases from V and 7 bases from J; bases unmatched to any gene: 9. DNA for the CDR3: TGTGCCAGCAGTTTGTTAGGACAGGCTTCAAATTCACCCCTCCACTTT. Protein product: CASSLLGQASNSPLHF.

The chain employs TRBV27 and TRBJ2-2; D is uncertain. The CDR3 covers 15 residues. Trimming took off 5 bases at V and 4 bases at J, with 14 bases between the two ends. Per germline, CDR1 MNHEY and CDR2 SMNVEV (reference sequence). For the CDR3, the DNA is TGTGCCAGCAGTCCGTTATACCCAGGCACCGGGGAGCTGTTTTTT. This translates into CASSPLYPGTGELFF.

This chain joins TRBV28 and TRBJ2-4, with D perhaps TRBD2 (6 bases). The CDR3 has 16 residues. CDR1 and CDR2 from the germline V gene are MDHEN and SYDVKM. V was clipped by 3 bases and J by 8 bases, with 20 bases between them. The CDR3 reads CASSFLGGRRPDIQYF. CDR3 nucleotide sequence: TGTGCCAGCAGTTTTCTTGGGGGGAGGAGACCTGACATTCAGTACTTC.

This chain links TRBV7-3 with TRBJ1-1; a weak D match, TRBD1 (5 bases). The CDR3 has 13 residues. Germline V gene lookup returns CDR1 SGHTA and CDR2 FQGTGA. V was cut by 5 bases and J by 2 bases, with 9 bases left in between. Here the CDR3 reads CASSADINTEAFF. The CDR3 bases are TGTGCCAGCAGCGCGGACATTAACACTGAAGCTTTCTTT.

The V gene is TRBV5-1, the J gene TRBJ2-1; 12 bases map to TRBD2. J gave up 4 bases and V 8 bases, and 7 bases lay outside the gene matches. CDR3 size: 15 residues. In germline, CDR1 is SGHRS, CDR2 YFSETQ. CDR3 coding DNA: TGCGCCAGTGCCCAACTAGCGGGAGGATACAATGAGCAGTTCTTC. This codes for CASAQLAGGYNEQFF.

The rearrangement uses TRBV27 and TRBJ2-1, with D tentatively TRBD2 (6 bases). Germline values: CDR1 MNHEY, CDR2 SMNVEV (reference sequence). The length of the CDR3 is 17 residues. The V end lost 8 bases, the J end lost 4 bases, and 24 bases lay between the germline ends. In DNA form, the CDR3 reads TGTGCCAGCCGATCTTTGGGGTCCGGCGGACTATACAATGAGCAGTTCTTC. It specifies CASRSLGSGGLYNEQFF.

The chain has TRBV3-1 (or the pseudogene TRBV3-2) and TRBJ1-1; 7 nucleotides align to TRBD1. V gave up 2 bases and J gave up 0 bases; unmatched junction bases: 6. Germline-derived CDR1 and CDR2 are LGHDT and YNNKEL (reference sequence). The CDR3 length is 16 residues. The CDR3 DNA follows: TGTGCCAGCAGCCAACCCGGGACAGTAATGAACACTGAAGCTTTCTTT. Protein: CASSQPGTVMNTEAFF.

V and J are TRBV5-4 and TRBJ1-2; 8 nucleotides line up with TRBD1. Germline trimming cut 5 bases from V and 8 bases from J; bases unmatched to any gene: 11. The CDR3 contains 14 residues. Germline CDR1 reads SGHNT; CDR2 reads YYREEE (reference sequence). CDR3 DNA sequence: TGTGCCAGCAGTTCTGGACAGGGTGCTGGAGGCTACACCTTC. Its translation is CASSSGQGAGGYTF.

This clone was recorded only once. CDR3 coding DNA: TGTGCCAGTAGTATTCGGTCGGAGACCGGGGAGCTGTTTTTT. Translated, it gives CASSIRSETGELFF. The genes are TRBV19 and TRBJ2-2, with unresolved D. The germline gives CDR1 LNHDA, CDR2 SQIVND (reference sequence). The CDR3 consists of 14 residues. Trimming removed 3 bases from V and 5 bases from J, with 10 bases in between. Supplemented by reference TRBV19 and TRBJ2-2, the full variable domain reads DGGITQSPKYLFRKEGQNVTLSCEQNLNHDAMYWYRQDPGQGLRLIYYSQIVNDFQKGDIAEGYSVSREKKESFPLTVTSAQKNPTAFYLCASSIRSETGELFFGEGSRLTVL.

The rearrangement uses TRBV18 and TRBJ1-1; D unclear. Germline V gene lookup returns CDR1 KGHSH and CDR2 LQKENI. The germline V and J ends were trimmed by 3 bases and 0 bases, with 5 bases remaining between them. The CDR3 sequence is 13 residues long. CDR3 sequence reads: CASSPDMNTEAFF. The DNA for the CDR3 is TGTGCCAGCTCACCCGACATGAACACTGAAGCTTTCTTT.

This clone was seen a handful of times. The chain carries TRBV19 and TRBJ1-5, with TRBD1 matching 10 bases. The CDR3 length is 14 residues. V lost 5 bases and J lost 5; bases outside the gene matches: 3. Germline values: CDR1 LNHDA, CDR2 SQIVND (reference sequence). For the CDR3, the DNA is TGTGCCAGTAGTCATGACAGGGGGCATCAGCCCCAGCATTTT. Its translation is CASSHDRGHQPQHF.

V and J are TRBV3-1 (or the pseudogene TRBV3-2) and TRBJ2-2, with TRBD1 matching over 8 bases. There are 17 residues in the CDR3. CDR1 is LGHDT, CDR2 YNNKEL, per germline (reference sequence). J was trimmed by 1 base and V by 2 bases; bases with no gene match: 6. The CDR3 here is CASSQYDRGRNTGELFF. The CDR3 bases are TGTGCCAGCAGCCAATACGACAGGGGTCGGAACACCGGGGAGCTGTTTTTT.

The chain couples TRBV10-1 to TRBJ1-2, with TRBD1 matching over 11 bases. The V segment lost 6 bases and the J segment 4 bases; nucleotides outside the gene matches: 4. CDR3 size: 14 residues. Germline loops: CDR1 WNHNN, CDR2 SYGVQD (reference sequence). The CDR3 DNA is TGCGCCAGCAGGGACAGGGGGCGCCCCTATGGCTACACCTTC. The encoded protein is CASRDRGRPYGYTF.

This chain connects TRBV5-5 to TRBJ1-5, with 9 nucleotides matching TRBD1. Trimming took 4 bases from V and 6 from J; bases not matched to a gene: 8. The CDR3 sequence is 15 residues long. Per germline, CDR1 SGHKS and CDR2 YYEKEE (reference sequence). CDR3 region: CASSPGTGRVQPQHF. In DNA, the CDR3 is TGTGCCAGCAGCCCTGGGACAGGGCGGGTTCAGCCCCAGCATTTT.

The V call is TRBV7-9, the J call TRBJ2-7; D is undetermined. CDR3 size: 13 residues. CDR1 and CDR2 from the germline V gene are SEHNR and FQNEAQ (reference sequence). Trimming removed 3 bases at V and 3 bases at J, with 9 bases between. The chain's CDR3 is CASSFNSFYEQYF. CDR3 sequence (DNA): TGTGCCAGCAGCTTTAACAGTTTCTACGAGCAGTACTTC. Variable domain in full (rest from reference TRBV7-9 and TRBJ2-7): DTGVSQNPRHKITKRGQNVTFRCDPISEHNRLYWYRQTLGQGPEFLTYFQNEAQLEKSRLLSDRFSAERPKGSFSTLEIQRTEQGDSAMYLCASSFNSFYEQYFGPGTRLTVT.

The chain joins TRBV28 to TRBJ2-7; 8 nucleotides align to TRBD1. Germline CDR1 is MDHEN and CDR2 is SYDVKM. CDR3 length: 14 residues. V dropped 2 bases and J dropped 2; count of bases not matched to a gene: 2. The CDR3 protein is CASSLAQGAYEQYF. The CDR3 DNA sequence: TGTGCCAGCAGTTTAGCACAGGGGGCCTACGAGCAGTACTTC.

This chain connects TRBV7-2 to TRBJ2-3; perhaps TRBD2 as D (5 bases). V was shortened by 2 bases and J by 0 bases, with 12 bases between the two germline ends. Per the germline V gene, CDR1 is SGHTA and CDR2 is FQGNSA. The CDR3 runs to 16 residues. Here the CDR3 reads CASSLMRLASTDTQYF. In DNA, the CDR3 is TGTGCCAGCAGCTTAATGAGGTTAGCGAGCACAGATACGCAGTATTTT.

Regarding this clone: The same CDR3 also results from other DNA sequences found in this sample. DNA for the CDR3: TGTGCCTGGAGTGTAGGGGGGGGCCAGCCCCAGCATTTT. This encodes CAWSVGGGQPQHF. J is TRBJ1-5 and V is TRBV30, with a possible D match to TRBD1 (6 bases). V was cut by 0 bases and J by 7 bases, with 10 bases left in between. In germline, CDR1 is GTSNPN, CDR2 SVGIG (reference sequence). The CDR3 runs 13 residues.

The chain carries TRBV5-1 and TRBJ2-1, with 10 nucleotides matching TRBD2. CDR3 length: 15 residues. Trimming took 4 bases from V and 4 from J; bases not matched to a gene: 5. Germline-derived CDR1 and CDR2 are SGHRS and YFSETQ. The CDR3 is CASSRRTSGYNEQFF. Written as DNA, the CDR3 is TGCGCCAGCAGCCGACGGACTAGCGGATACAATGAGCAGTTCTTC. Full variable domain (outside the CDR3, taken from reference TRBV5-1 and TRBJ2-1): KAGVTQTPRYLIKTRGQQVTLSCSPISGHRSVSWYQQTPGQGLQFLFEYFSETQRNKGNFPGRFSGRQFSNSRSEMNVSTLELGDSALYLCASSRRTSGYNEQFFGPGTRLTVL.

The chain carries TRBV7-2 and TRBJ2-1, with no clear D. The CDR3 is 14 residues long. Germline V CDR1 and CDR2: SGHTA, FQGNSA. Trimming took off 5 bases at V and 11 bases at J, with 19 bases between the two ends. The CDR3 bases are TGTGCCAGCAGCCCACAGACCGGTGGCTTTAAGCAGTTCTTC. It encodes CASSPQTGGFKQFF.